Shown below are 9 T cell receptor beta chains from a single sample sequenced in a study of cytomegalovirus exposure and HLA in healthy donors (dated by TCRdb to the late 2010s). Libraries were made using the immunoSEQ multiplex PCR assay. The multiplex PCR relied on a mix of 60 forward primers for TCR Vbeta segments and 13 reverse primers for TCR Jbeta segments. This immuneACCESS table, as held by TCRdb, lists in-frame sequences with V and J called but not all clones. Of the missing ones, under half trace to an unresolved V gene in checked studies; the others have no known cause. In all, the sample holds tens of thousands of clones, and 70% to 80% of those were seen once. The top ten clonotypes cover 2.5% of the sample. The sample comprised PBMCs. These receptors all come from a man aged 25 to 40 in good health and CMV-seronegative.

The CDR3 DNA sequence: TGTGCCAGTACCCCATCCGGGACAGGGCGAAACATTCAGTACTTC. The encoded protein is CASTPSGTGRNIQYF. V gene TRBV19 combines with J gene TRBJ2-4, with 9 nucleotides matching TRBD1. The junction had 10 bases not matched to a gene; V was cut back by 7 bases and J by 6 bases. Germline V CDR1 and CDR2: LNHDA, SQIVND (reference sequence). This CDR3 is 15 amino acids long.

The CDR3 loop is CATSLGDTSSYEQYF. The CDR3 coding sequence is TGTGCCACCAGCTTGGGTGACACCAGTAGCTACGAGCAGTACTTC. The chain recombines TRBV15 with TRBJ2-7; D remains ambiguous. V dropped 5 bases and J dropped 3 bases, with 17 bases sitting between them. Germline lookup yields CDR1 LNHNV and CDR2 YYDKDF (reference sequence). The CDR3 covers 15 residues.

The V gene is TRBV21-1, the J gene TRBJ1-1. TRBV21-1 is classified as a pseudogene. The CDR3 covers 16 residues. The DNA of the CDR3 is TGTGCCAGCAGCAAAGGGTCGGGGGGACGGAACACTGAAGCTTTCTTT. It is translated as CASSKGSGGRNTEAFF.

The chain links TRBV28 to TRBJ2-3; 7 nucleotides line up with TRBD2. V dropped 10 bases and J dropped 3; count of bases not matched to a gene: 10. The length of the CDR3 is 14 residues. The germline CDR1 and CDR2 sequences are MDHEN and SYDVKM. The CDR3 is CATAGGGVTDTQYF. The CDR3 DNA sequence: TGTGCCACCGCCGGGGGAGGGGTAACAGATACGCAGTATTTT.

The J gene is TRBJ2-3, the V gene TRBV2; no clear D. Trimming stripped 2 bases from V and 4 bases from J, with 22 bases between. Germline V CDR1 and CDR2: SNHLY, FYNNEI. There are 18 residues in the CDR3. The CDR3 bases are TGTGCCAGCAGTGAACAAACCGGTCGAGCCTCCATCGCAGATACGCAGTATTTT. Protein sequence: CASSEQTGRASIADTQYF.

This clone showed up just once. The gene calls are TRBV14 and TRBJ2-3; D not certain. Germline lookup yields CDR1 SGHDN and CDR2 FVKESK. This CDR3 spans 15 amino acids. The ends were cut back, 2 bases at V and 2 bases at J, with 11 bases in the middle. In DNA form, the CDR3 reads TGTGCCAGCAGCCAAAGTGGCAGTTTCACAGATACGCAGTATTTT. Protein product: CASSQSGSFTDTQYF.

The chain joins TRBV29-1 to TRBJ2-3; 7 bases align to TRBD1. The V and J ends lost 2 bases and 4 bases, in that order; junction bases with no gene match: 12. The CDR3 covers 16 residues. The V gene's germline CDR1 is SQVTM and CDR2 ANQGSEA. DNA of the CDR3: TGCAGCGTTGAAAGGGGGACAGCCCCTAGCCCAGATACGCAGTATTTT. This codes for CSVERGTAPSPDTQYF.

The sample holds a few counts of this clone. V gene TRBV5-1 combines with J gene TRBJ2-5; 8 bases agree with TRBD1. The CDR3 consists of 15 residues. The J segment lost 2 bases and the V segment lost 1 base, leaving 4 bases of the junction unmatched. Germline V CDR1 and CDR2: SGHRS, YFSETQ. CDR3 residues: CASSLLGTGQETQYF. The DNA of the CDR3 is TGCGCCAGCAGCTTGTTGGGGACAGGACAAGAGACCCAGTACTTC.

The chain links TRBV5-4 to TRBJ1-3; TRBD1 matches 8 bases. Trimming cost V 1 base and J 4 bases; bases outside gene matches: 10. CDR1 SGHNT and CDR2 YYREEE come from the germline V gene (reference sequence). CDR3 size: 17 residues. The CDR3 DNA sequence: TGTGCCAGCAGCTTGCGACCCCCGGGACAGGCAGGAAACACCATATATTTT. It is translated as CASSLRPPGQAGNTIYF.